The 11 T cell receptor beta chains given below trace back to one sample, sequenced in a study of CD4 and CD8 cells across lung adenocarcinoma regions. Each CDR3 protein is one row after TCRdb ran MiXCR on the PCR reads. The sample consists of more than 9,500 distinct CDR3 sequences, about 45% of them appearing once. Source material: CD8+ T cells from the margin of a lung tumor. These receptors came from a male donor with lung adenocarcinoma. The CD4 and CD8 labels of this study may be unreliable.

This clonotype was observed once. The chain recombines TRBV6-1 with TRBJ2-3; unclear D gene. The closer fit of TRBJ2-5 to the DNA end suggests the J call may be wrong. This CDR3 contains 15 residues. In germline, CDR1 is MNHNS, CDR2 SASEGT. This CDR3 reads CASSEWALLTETQYF. The DNA of the CDR3 is TGTGCCAGCAGTGAATGGGCCCTCCTCACAGAGACCCAGTACTTC.

Worth noting for this clonotype: Since no conserved phenylalanine or tryptophan closes the CDR3, a read error is the likely cause. The limits of the CDR3 on the DNA are not certain, so only TCRdb's listed CDR3 is given. The chain joins TRBV15 to TRBJ2-3. CDR1 LNHNV and CDR2 YYDKDF come from the germline V gene (reference sequence). Both ends counted, the CDR3 spans 19 residues. The chain's CDR3 is CATSLSPLIPFIGINNWSL.

V gene TRBV6-5 combines with J gene TRBJ2-7; D is unresolved. The CDR3 spans 16 residues. In germline, CDR1 is MNHEY, CDR2 SVGAGI. Between the trimmed V and J ends, which lost 0 bases and 4 bases, there was a span of 16 bases. Here the CDR3 reads CASSYSRTANVYEQYF. For the CDR3, the DNA is TGTGCCAGCAGTTACTCGCGAACAGCGAATGTATACGAGCAGTACTTC.

A remark on this clonotype: Its ends do not fully match the called genes, so a read error is possible. The chain uses TRBV6-1 and TRBJ2-4; D gene unclear. The CDR3 sequence is 15 residues long. The germline V gene encodes CDR1 MNHNS and CDR2 SASEGT. The CDR3 protein is CASGARLRAKDTQYF. CDR3 DNA sequence: TGTGCCAGCGGTGCGAGGCTGAGAGCCAAAGATACGCAGTATTTC.

Judged by abundance, this clonotype is medium-sized. The V and J genes are TRBV7-2 and TRBJ1-1, with TRBD1 matching 10 bases. V lost 2 bases to trimming and J lost 4 bases; unmatched junction nucleotides: 16. CDR1 and CDR2 (germline): SGHTA, FQGNSA. This CDR3 is built from 19 residues. The CDR3, as DNA: TGTGCCAGCAGCTTACGATCGCCTGGGGTGGGACAGGGGAGCACTGAAGCTTTCTTT. Protein product: CASSLRSPGVGQGSTEAFF.

Sample share makes this clonotype medium-sized. The gene calls are TRBV27 and TRBJ1-2; 9 positions agree with TRBD1. Germline CDR1 is MNHEY and CDR2 is SMNVEV (reference sequence). The CDR3 has 15 residues. V dropped 5 bases and J dropped 6; count of bases not matched to a gene: 10. CDR3 nucleotides: TGTGCCAGCAGTCCGACCGGGACAGGGTGGGATGGCTACACCTTC. It yields the protein CASSPTGTGWDGYTF.

For this clonotype: Germline is not matched at one junction end, which may reflect a read error. This chain links TRBV27 with TRBJ2-3; a possible D gene is TRBD2 (5 bases). CDR3 length: 15 residues. Germline V gene data show CDR1 as MNHEY and CDR2 as SMNVEV (reference sequence). The CDR3: CASGLASPTPETQYF. As DNA, the CDR3 is TGTGCCAGCGGGCTAGCTAGCCCCACGCCAGAGACGCAGTATTTC.

This clonotype occurred many times. The chain is built from TRBV6-1 and TRBJ2-7; D is possibly TRBD1 (5 bases). Trimming cost V 1 base and J 3 bases, with 10 bases left between them. CDR3 length: 14 amino acids. The germline V gene has CDR1 MNHNS and CDR2 SASEGT. The CDR3 reads CASSEDWTIYEQYF. The CDR3 DNA is TGTGCCAGCAGTGAAGATTGGACAATCTACGAGCAGTACTTC.

This clonotype was counted a few times. The CDR3 protein is CASSLSSGGNNEQFF. The CDR3 DNA follows: TGTGCCAGCAGTTTATCAAGCGGGGGTAACAATGAGCAGTTCTTC. V gene TRBV27 combines with J gene TRBJ2-1; 8 positions agree with TRBD2. The J segment lost 5 bases and the V segment lost 0 bases, leaving 3 bases of the junction unmatched. The CDR3 contains 15 residues. Germline V gives CDR1 MNHEY, CDR2 SMNVEV (reference sequence).

DNA of the CDR3: TGTGCCAGCAGTCGACGCCGGGACAGGGATGATGTATACGAGCAGTACTTC. Amino acids: CASSRRRDRDDVYEQYF. This sequence joins TRBV6-1 and TRBJ2-7; 9 bases are a match to TRBD1. In germline, CDR1 is MNHNS, CDR2 SASEGT. The ends lost 5 bases at V and 4 bases at J; junction bases unmatched: 15. The CDR3 is 17 residues long.

The chain links TRBV6-1 to TRBJ2-2; 11 bases map to TRBD2. The J call is uncertain, as TRBJ2-3 better fits the DNA end. Germline-derived CDR1 and CDR2 are MNHNS and SASEGT. This CDR3 has 15 amino acids. The CDR3 sequence: CASFSGRANTGEQYF. The CDR3, as DNA: TGTGCCAGCTTTAGCGGGAGGGCGAACACCGGTGAGCAGTATTTT.